This TCR beta chain was profiled in a study of blood T cells in healthy people across ages. Looking at the study overall: Capture by template switching was about one barcoded beta molecule per two T cells.

The CDR3 totals 16 residues. With a J-beta primer mix and a sample-barcoded 5' primer, a second PCR ran roughly 7 to 11 cycles. CDR3-containing paired-end reads numbering at least 2.5 million came from each sample. TCRdb itself ran the 5' RACE reads through MiXCR, one entry per CDR3 protein. The sample has roughly 900,000 distinct CDR3 sequences, 25% to 30% seen once. Regarding this clonotype: One end of the junction does not line up with germline, which may come from a read error.

The chain uses TRBV12-3 or TRBV12-4 and TRBJ2-3; 11 nucleotides line up with TRBD2. Specimen: blood. The sequence was obtained from a woman older than 75 in good health. Here the CDR3 reads CASSQGLAVGADAQYF. CDR3 nucleotide sequence: TGTGCCAGCAGCCAGGGACTAGCGGTGGGAGCAGATGCGCAGTATTTT.